Listed here is a single TCR beta chain. Its antigen is currently unknown. This sample stems from a study of cytomegalovirus exposure and HLA in healthy donors. Study results and caveats: Segments of the TCR beta V type were, in most cases, productive about 87% or about 30% of the time in an earlier analysis. Sequencing probably produced one cluster of sequence variants that were highly shared.

60 Vbeta and 13 Jbeta primers were used in PCR. Repertoires were generated with immunoSEQ multiplex PCR, while TCRdb's copy carries only in-frame clones and drops some. The table shows tens of thousands of clones, with 75% to 90% occurring only once. This receptor was identified in a man aged 45 to 65 in good health and CMV-seropositive. What was sequenced was PBMCs.

The CDR3 spells CASSPTSGRPKFF. For the CDR3, the DNA is TGTGCCAGCAGCCCGACTAGCGGGAGACCCAAGTTCTTC. This rearrangement joins TRBV7-2 to TRBJ2-1, with TRBD2 matching 12 bases. Germline lookup yields CDR1 SGHTA and CDR2 FQGNSA. V was pared by 5 bases and J by 14 bases, with 7 bases of the junction left unmatched. CDR3 length: 13 amino acids. The variable domain in full, with the rest retrieved from reference TRBV7-2 and TRBJ2-1, is GAGVSQSPSNKVTEKGKDVELRCDPISGHTALYWYRQSLGQGLEFLIYFQGNSAPDKSGLPSDRFSAERTGGSVSTLTIQRTQQEDSAVYLCASSPTSGRPKFFGPGTRLTVL.